These T cell receptor beta chains were read from a single sample in a study of cytomegalovirus exposure and HLA in healthy donors. Assay: immunoSEQ multiplex PCR; the TCRdb copy retains only in-frame clones and omits some. The sample lists about 160,000 clones; approximately 84% were seen once. Material for sequencing was PBMCs. The receptors derive from a man younger than 45 in good health and CMV-seropositive. The CDR3 runs from the conserved cysteine through the conserved F or W. The D gene is left open where the match is weak. For some rows the clone size is stated as once, few or many, or as a class when expanded; others skip it.

>TRBD1|TRBJ2-5|-|TRBV19
TGTGCCAGTAGCCGAGGACAGGGGGACTTATGGGAGACCCAGTACTTC
CASSRGQGDLWETQYF
>-|TRBJ2-7|-|TRBV27
TGTGCCAGCAGTTCCTCCGGCTACGAGCAGTACTTC
CASSSSGYEQYF
>-|TRBJ1-1|-|TRBV7-9
TGTGCCAGCAGCTTAGGGTCCGGTTCAGGCTCCAGGACTGAAGCTTTCTTT
CASSLGSGSGSRTEAFF
>TRBD1|TRBJ1-1|-|TRBV2
TGTGCCAGCAGTGAACTCGGGACAGGGGACACTGAAGCTTTCTTT
CASSELGTGDTEAFF
>-|TRBJ2-5|-|TRBV11-1
TGTGCCAGCAGCTTAACCTACAGCCAAGAGACCCAGTACTTC
CASSLTYSQETQYF
>TRBD1|TRBJ1-2|-|TRBV2
TGTGCCAGCAGTGCAGGGGGCCTTAACTATGGCTACACCTTC
CASSAGGLNYGYTF
>TRBD1|TRBJ2-4|-|TRBV25-1
TGTGCCAGCAGTGAGTGGGACAGGGCAAACATTCAGTACTTC
CASSEWDRANIQYF
>TRBD1|TRBJ2-1|-|TRBV5-1
TGCGCCAGCAGCTCCGGACAGGGGAGATTCTCCTACAATGAGCAGTTCTTC
CASSSGQGRFSYNEQFF
>-|TRBJ1-4|-|TRBV6-5
TGTGCCAGCAGCTCGGACAGATCAACTAATGAAAAACTGTTTTTT
CASSSDRSTNEKLFF
>-|TRBJ2-2|-|TRBV28
TGTGCCAGCAGTAGGGGCCAGAACACCGGGGAGCTGTTTTTT
CASSRGQNTGELFF
>-|TRBJ1-4|-|TRBV30
TGTGCCTGGAGGGTACTAGCGGATGAAAAACTGTTTTTT
CAWRVLADEKLFF
>TRBD1|TRBJ2-1|-|TRBV11-2
TGTGCCAGCAGCTCTGGACAGGTCCGCGATGAGCAGTTCTTC
CASSSGQVRDEQFF
>-|TRBJ2-5|-|TRBV2
TGTGCCAGCAGTGAAAGCCCCAGGGCCGGGGAGACCCAGTACTTC
CASSESPRAGETQYF
>-|TRBJ2-7|-|TRBV25-1
TGTGCCAGCAGTGACGGGGGACCCGAGCAGTACTTC
CASSDGGPEQYF
>-|TRBJ2-2|-|TRBV7-9
TGTGCCAGCAGCTTCCCTCCTCCCGGGGAGCTGTTTTTT
CASSFPPPGELFF
>-|TRBJ2-7|-|TRBV11-2
TGTGCCAGCAGCCCTTACATGACAGGACATCACTACGAGCAGTACTTC
CASSPYMTGHHYEQYF
>-|TRBJ2-1|once|TRBV2
TGTGCCAGCAGGGCCCGAGGGCAGGAGCAGTTCTTC
CASRARGQEQFF
>-|TRBJ1-2|-|TRBV30
TGTGCCCTTCCGAGCTTCTATGGCTACACCTTC
CALPSFYGYTF
>TRBD2|TRBJ2-5|once|TRBV2
TGTGCCAGCAGTGAGGGGACTACCCTGGAAGAGACCCAGTACTTC
CASSEGTTLEETQYF
>-|TRBJ1-4|-|TRBV7-8
TGTGCCAGCAGCCCTTACATCCAGCGTAATGAAAAACTGTTTTTT
CASSPYIQRNEKLFF
>-|TRBJ2-7|-|TRBV6-1
TGTGCCAGCAGAGGGGTCTACGAGCAGTACTTC
CASRGVYEQYF
>TRBD1|TRBJ2-2|-|TRBV6-1
TGTGCCAGCCGGGGACAGTTCAGTCCCGGGGAGCTGTTTTTT
CASRGQFSPGELFF
>-|TRBJ1-1|-|TRBV5-1
TGCGCCAGCAGCTTGGGGTCAGATAACACTGAAGCTTTCTTT
CASSLGSDNTEAFF
>TRBD1|TRBJ2-5|-|TRBV18
TGTGCCAGCTCACCTAGGACAGGGGGCGAAGAGACCCAGTACTTC
CASSPRTGGEETQYF
>-|TRBJ1-6|-|TRBV28
TGTGCCAGCAGCCTGCAAGAGAGCTCCTATAATTCACCCCTCCACTTT
CASSLQESSYNSPLHF
>-|TRBJ1-5|-|TRBV6-1
TGTGCCAGCAGCAGCTCCCGGGGCAATCAGCCCCAGCATTTT
CASSSSRGNQPQHF
>TRBD2|TRBJ2-1|-|TRBV19
TGTGCCAGTAGTATGGCGGGAGGGCCTTACAATGAGCAGTTCTTC
CASSMAGGPYNEQFF
>TRBD1|TRBJ1-6|-|TRBV11-1
TGTGCCAGCAGCTGGGGACAGAGTAATTCACCCCTCCACTTT
CASSWGQSNSPLHF
>-|TRBJ1-2|few|TRBV6-5
TGTGCCAGCACTCGCCGAGGTCTCAAAGGCTACACCTTC
CASTRRGLKGYTF
>TRBD2|TRBJ2-1|-|TRBV2
TGTGCCAGCAGCTACTTAGCGGGAGGGCCCCACAATGAGCAGTTCTTC
CASSYLAGGPHNEQFF
>-|TRBJ2-1|once|TRBV27
TGTGCCAGCAGTCCGCTTACAGGTTCGGATGAGCAGTTCTTC
CASSPLTGSDEQFF
>TRBD1|TRBJ1-1|-|TRBV19
TGTGCCAGCCGCCTAGGACAGGGGAACACTGAAGCTTTCTTT
CASRLGQGNTEAFF
>-|TRBJ2-2|-|TRBV9
TGTGCCAGCAGCCGGACCGGGACTCACGGAGGCGGGGAGCTGTTTTTT
CASSRTGTHGGGELFF
>TRBD2|TRBJ2-1|-|TRBV11-2
TGTGCCAGCAGCTGGACTAGCGGGGACTACAATGAGCAGTTCTTC
CASSWTSGDYNEQFF
>TRBD2|TRBJ2-5|-|TRBV9
TGTGCCAGCAGCGTAGCGTTAGCGGGAGGGTCGGAGACCCAGTACTTC
CASSVALAGGSETQYF
>-|TRBJ2-7|-|TRBV6-5
TGTGCCAGCAGCTCTTACATGAACTCCTACGAGCAGTACTTC
CASSSYMNSYEQYF
>TRBD1|TRBJ2-3|-|TRBV7-8
TGTGCCAGCAGCCTCCTAGACAGGGGATCTAGCACAGATACGCAGTATTTT
CASSLLDRGSSTDTQYF
>-|TRBJ2-1|-|TRBV29-1
TGCAGCGTTGATATGTACCTCGAGGAGCGGGCCTACAATGAGCAGTTCTTC
CSVDMYLEERAYNEQFF
>-|TRBJ2-7|-|TRBV7-9
TGTGCCAGCAGCCCAAGGCTTCAGGAACCCTACGAGCAGTACTTC
CASSPRLQEPYEQYF